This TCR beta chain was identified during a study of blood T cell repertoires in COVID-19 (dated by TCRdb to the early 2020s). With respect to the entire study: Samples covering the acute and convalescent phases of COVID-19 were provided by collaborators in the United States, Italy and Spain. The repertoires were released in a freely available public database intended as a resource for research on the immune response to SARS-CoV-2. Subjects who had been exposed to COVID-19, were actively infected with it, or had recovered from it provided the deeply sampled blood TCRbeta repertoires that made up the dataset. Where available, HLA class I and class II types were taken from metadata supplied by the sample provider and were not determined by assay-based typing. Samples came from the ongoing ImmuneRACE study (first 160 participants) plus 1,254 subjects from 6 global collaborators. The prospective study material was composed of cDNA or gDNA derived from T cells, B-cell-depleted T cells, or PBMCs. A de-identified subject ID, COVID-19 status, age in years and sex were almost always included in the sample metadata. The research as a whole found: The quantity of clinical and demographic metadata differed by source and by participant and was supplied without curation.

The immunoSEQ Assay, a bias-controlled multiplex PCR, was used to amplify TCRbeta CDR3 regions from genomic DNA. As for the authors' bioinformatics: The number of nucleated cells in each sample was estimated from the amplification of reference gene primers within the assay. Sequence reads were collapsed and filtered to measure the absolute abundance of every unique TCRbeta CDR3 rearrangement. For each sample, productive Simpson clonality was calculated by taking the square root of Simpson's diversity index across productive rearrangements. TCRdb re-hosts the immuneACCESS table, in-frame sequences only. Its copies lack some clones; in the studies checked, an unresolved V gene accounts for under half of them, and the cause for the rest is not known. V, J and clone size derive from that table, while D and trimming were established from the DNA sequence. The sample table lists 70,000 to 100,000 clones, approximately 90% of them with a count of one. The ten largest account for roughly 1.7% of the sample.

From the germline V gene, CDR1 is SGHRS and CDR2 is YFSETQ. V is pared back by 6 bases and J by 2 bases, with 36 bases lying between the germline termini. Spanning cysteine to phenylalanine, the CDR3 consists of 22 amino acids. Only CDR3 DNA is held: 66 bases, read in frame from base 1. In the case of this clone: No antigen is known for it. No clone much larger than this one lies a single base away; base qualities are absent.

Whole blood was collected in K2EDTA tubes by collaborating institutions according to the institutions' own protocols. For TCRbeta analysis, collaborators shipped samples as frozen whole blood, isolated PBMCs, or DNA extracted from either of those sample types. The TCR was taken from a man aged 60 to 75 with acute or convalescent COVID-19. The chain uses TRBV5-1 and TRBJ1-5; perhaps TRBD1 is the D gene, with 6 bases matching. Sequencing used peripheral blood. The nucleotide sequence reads TGCGCCAGCAATTTATCGGCAGGAAGTGTTTGTTTCAGGGGCGCAGGCAATCAGCCCCAGCATTTT. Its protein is CASNLSAGSVCFRGAGNQPQHF.